This T cell receptor (beta chain) was retrieved from a study of T-cell reconstitution after alpha-beta-depleted transplantation in children listed by TCRdb under 2016. About the study as a whole: The study quantitatively tracked T-cell immune reconstitution after TCRalphabeta/CD19-depleted allogeneic hematopoietic cell transplantation in children using TCR repertoire profiling.

Here V drops 4 bases and J drops 7 bases, and the junction holds 25 bases not matched to any gene. The germline V gene specifies MDHEN as CDR1 and SYDVKM as CDR2. From the cysteine through the phenylalanine, the CDR3 covers 21 amino acids. Only CDR3 DNA remains: 63 bases, in frame from the first base. In this sample, this clonotype turned up a few times. The target of this receptor is not known. One base away there is no much larger clone; base qualities are not given. Libraries came from PCR. The listed sequencing device is Illumina HiSeq 2500. TCR libraries were prepared with molecular barcoding, using unique molecular identifiers to normalize TCRbeta repertoire quantification. TCRdb applied fastp at Q25 and MiXCR to the public reads, then kept only in-frame beta chains. Identical CDR3 protein sequences are pooled into one entry, listed with their most common genes and DNA. In all, the sample holds some 530,000 distinct CDR3 sequences, and approximately 12% of those were seen once. The ten largest clones capture less than 6.5% of the sample.

The receptor comes from a human donor who donated a stem cell graft to a child with combined immunodeficiency. The sample here was PBMCs from the stem cell graft donor, taken from the stem cell graft. The chain employs TRBV28 and TRBJ2-1; the central 10 bases match TRBD1. The DNA sequence is as follows: TGTGCCAGCAGTTCCCCCCATAGGGACAGGGGTCGACGGGAGGTTATGAATGAGCAGTTCTTC. Translation gives CASSSPHRDRGRREVMNEQFF.